This T cell receptor (beta chain) is from a study of CD4+ T cells in melanoma. TCRdb keeps only in-frame clones here, not all; method: immunoSEQ multiplex PCR. The sample lists some 10,000 clones; about two thirds were seen once. The CDR3 has 14 amino acids. The germline gives CDR1 SGDLS, CDR2 YYNGEE. Trimming took off 0 bases at V and 5 bases at J, with 11 bases between the two ends. As concerns this clone: Its cognate antigen is unknown.

Study-level results: CD8+ T cell, macrophage and B cell function reportedly correlated with neoantigen-specific CD4+ T cells.

The TCR sequence derives from a human donor with melanoma. The chain combines TRBV9 with TRBJ2-5; D unclear. Input material: cells from a culture (not recorded whether cultured in vitro). CDR3 nucleotide sequence: TGTGCCAGCAGCGTAGGCGGTGTGGCGGAGACCCAGTACTTC. Amino acids: CASSVGGVAETQYF.